Following are 20 T cell receptor beta chains from one sample sequenced in a study of blood T cell repertoires in COVID-19. Data came from immunoSEQ multiplex PCR; TCRdb stores just in-frame clones and leaves some out. Here the sample spans 150,000 or so clones, around 84% being singletons. Material: peripheral blood. The receptor source for this set is a woman in her forties or fifties with COVID-19, enrolled during active disease.

J is TRBJ1-2 and V is TRBV2; 8 bases align to TRBD1. The CDR3 consists of 15 residues. After removal of 5 bases from V and 6 bases from J, the junction contained 11 bases not matched to a gene. From germline, CDR1 is SNHLY and CDR2 FYNNEI. CDR3 sequence: CASSPGLDRVDGYTF. CDR3 DNA sequence: TGTGCCAGCAGTCCCGGATTGGACAGGGTGGATGGCTACACCTTC.

The CDR3 spells CASSRSWTGNTEAFF. CDR3 DNA sequence: TGCGCCAGCAGCCGCTCGTGGACAGGGAACACTGAAGCTTTCTTT. The rearrangement uses TRBV4-1 and TRBJ1-1; 7 bases are a match to TRBD1. V gave up 4 bases and J gave up 1 base; unmatched junction bases: 6. The germline gives CDR1 MGHRA, CDR2 YSYEKL. The CDR3 is 15 amino acids.

This chain uses TRBV21-1 with TRBJ2-7; TRBD2 is taken as the D call from the table, unchecked against the DNA. TRBV21-1 is annotated as a pseudogene. CDR3 length equals 16 residues. This CDR3 is CASSPRWRGGNDEQYF. The CDR3 region has the DNA TGTGCCAGCAGCCCGCGTTGGCGGGGGGGGAACGACGAGCAGTACTTC.

V and J are TRBV28 and TRBJ2-5, with D possibly TRBD2 on 6 matching bases. CDR1 and CDR2 (germline): MDHEN, SYDVKM. This CDR3 contains 13 residues. V was clipped by 6 bases and J by 4 bases, with 12 bases between them. This chain's CDR3 is CASRLGGIETQYF. The CDR3 nucleotides read TGTGCCAGCAGGCTCGGGGGTATAGAGACCCAGTACTTC.

A note on this clone: An end of the junction does not agree with germline; a read error may underlie this. This sequence joins TRBV4-1 and TRBJ2-1, with 12 positions matching TRBD2. Per the germline V gene, CDR1 is MGHRA and CDR2 is YSYEKL. This CDR3 comprises 19 residues. CDR3 protein: CASSQERLAGGPSYHEQFF. DNA of the CDR3: TGCGCCAGCAGCCAAGAGCGGCTAGCGGGGGGGCCCAGCTACCATGAGCAGTTCTTC.

The chain uses TRBV9 and TRBJ2-1; TRBD1 aligns across 8 bases. Germline V gene lookup returns CDR1 SGDLS and CDR2 YYNGEE. The ends lost 4 bases at V and 0 bases at J; junction bases unmatched: 6. The CDR3 totals 16 residues. Here the CDR3 reads CASSTRTGSSYNEQFF. The DNA for the CDR3 is TGTGCCAGCAGCACCCGGACAGGGAGCTCCTACAATGAGCAGTTCTTC.

The V call is TRBV5-1, the J call TRBJ1-1, with unresolved D. Between the trimmed V and J ends, which lost 5 bases and 5 bases, there was a span of 16 bases. The CDR3 is 14 residues long. In germline, CDR1 is SGHRS, CDR2 YFSETQ. CDR3: CASRAAVAGTEAFF. CDR3 coding DNA: TGCGCCAGCAGGGCGGCCGTGGCGGGGACTGAAGCTTTCTTT.

With regard to this clone: The same CDR3 arises from other DNA sequences in this sample as well. The chain employs TRBV29-1 and TRBJ2-3; 9 bases line up with TRBD2. CDR1 and CDR2 (germline): SQVTM, ANQGSEA. The CDR3 totals 16 residues. With V trimmed by 0 bases and J by 5 bases, 9 bases remained unmatched. Written as DNA, the CDR3 is TGCAGCGTTGAAGACTGGGGCGGGGGGGCGGGAGATACGCAGTATTTT. This translates into CSVEDWGGGAGDTQYF.

The V gene is TRBV14, the J gene TRBJ1-3; TRBD1 is a possible D gene (6 bases). Between the trimmed V and J ends, which lost 6 bases and 2 bases, there was a span of 11 bases. CDR3 length: 14 residues. Germline V gene data show CDR1 as SGHDN and CDR2 as FVKESK. The CDR3 coding sequence is TGTGCCAGCAGACACACAGGGACTGGAAACACCATATATTTT. It yields the protein CASRHTGTGNTIYF. Full variable domain (missing parts from reference TRBV14 and TRBJ1-3): EAGVTQFPSHSVIEKGQTVTLRCDPISGHDNLYWYRRVMGKEIKFLLHFVKESKQDESGMPNNRFLAERTGGTYSTLKVQPAELEDSGVYFCASRHTGTGNTIYFGEGSWLTVV.

DNA of the CDR3: TGTGCCAGCAGTTTATATGGCGGGGGGGCCTACGAGCAGTACTTC. Protein product: CASSLYGGGAYEQYF. The chain links TRBV28 to TRBJ2-7, with 9 bases identical to TRBD2. The CDR3 contains 15 residues. Germline assignment: CDR1 MDHEN and CDR2 SYDVKM. Trimming removed 1 base from V and 2 bases from J; junction bases left unmatched: 3.

J is TRBJ1-6 and V is TRBV5-1; 9 bases agree with TRBD1. The junction had 9 bases not matched to a gene; V was cut back by 4 bases and J by 1 base. Per the germline V gene, CDR1 is SGHRS and CDR2 is YFSETQ. This CDR3 region has 18 residues. The CDR3 is CASSLNTGGVSYNSPLHF. The CDR3 DNA sequence: TGCGCCAGCAGCCTGAATACAGGGGGCGTTTCCTATAATTCACCCCTCCACTTT.

This chain connects TRBV15 to TRBJ2-4; no reliable D call. This CDR3 has 13 amino acids. Germline values: CDR1 LNHNV, CDR2 YYDKDF (reference sequence). Trimming removed 0 bases at V and 8 bases at J, with 8 bases between. The CDR3 reads CATSRDSRHIQYF. In nucleotides, the CDR3 is TGTGCCACCAGCAGAGATAGCCGGCACATTCAGTACTTC.

This clone turned up a few times. The rearrangement uses TRBV30 and TRBJ2-3, with a possible D match to TRBD1 (5 bases). The germline V gene has CDR1 GTSNPN and CDR2 SVGIG (reference sequence). The CDR3 covers 13 residues. The ends were cut back, 2 bases at V and 2 bases at J, with 8 bases in the middle. The CDR3 DNA reads TGTGCCTGGAGTAGGGGCGCCACAGATACGCAGTATTTT. It translates to CAWSRGATDTQYF. Complete variable domain (other parts from reference TRBV30 and TRBJ2-3): SQTIHQWPATLVQPVGSPLSLECTVEGTSNPNLYWYRQAAGRGLQLLFYSVGIGQISSEVPQNLSASRPQDRQFILSSKKLLLSDSGFYLCAWSRGATDTQYFGPGTRLTVL.

The rearrangement uses TRBV27 and TRBJ2-1; 11 bases map to TRBD2. The CDR3 has 15 amino acids. Germline V gives CDR1 MNHEY, CDR2 SMNVEV (reference sequence). V gave up 5 bases and J gave up 4 bases; unmatched junction bases: 4. The CDR3 DNA reads TGTGCCAGCAGTCTAACTAGCGGGGGTTACAATGAGCAGTTCTTC. Translation gives CASSLTSGGYNEQFF.

The chain has TRBV4-1 and TRBJ1-2; D remains unclear. CDR1 MGHRA and CDR2 YSYEKL come from the germline V gene. V was clipped by 1 base and J by 3 bases, with 12 bases between them. The CDR3 contains 15 residues. The CDR3 sequence is CASSQGMADYYGYTF. The CDR3 bases are TGCGCCAGCAGCCAAGGGATGGCAGACTACTATGGCTACACCTTC.

The rearrangement joins TRBV12-3 or TRBV12-4 to TRBJ2-6; weak D call: TRBD2 (5 bases). The CDR3 contains 13 residues. V was clipped by 2 bases and J by 8 bases, with 7 bases between them. In DNA form, the CDR3 reads TGTGCCAGCAGTTTACCGGGGACCAACGTCCTGACTTTC. Translated: CASSLPGTNVLTF.

This chain connects TRBV6-5 to TRBJ2-7, with 8 bases aligning to TRBD1. In germline, CDR1 is MNHEY, CDR2 SVGAGI. The CDR3 contains 13 residues. V gave up 6 bases and J gave up 3 bases; unmatched junction bases: 4. The CDR3 DNA is TGTGCCAGCAGGACCGGGACAGGCTACGAGCAGTACTTC. This codes for CASRTGTGYEQYF.

This clone was counted once. V is TRBV2 and J is TRBJ2-3; 7 bases agree with TRBD1. J gave up 2 bases and V 8 bases, and 7 bases lay outside the gene matches. This CDR3 is built from 14 residues. The germline gives CDR1 SNHLY, CDR2 FYNNEI. The CDR3 bases are TGTGCCAGCCCCCGGGACAGTCTCACAGATACGCAGTATTTT. This sequence encodes CASPRDSLTDTQYF.

The J gene is TRBJ1-2, the V gene TRBV7-9; TRBD1 matches at 7 bases. From germline, CDR1 is SEHNR and CDR2 FQNEAQ (reference sequence). The CDR3 length is 15 residues. Trimming removed 5 bases from V and 5 bases from J; junction bases left unmatched: 11. CDR3 sequence reads: CASSPFRTGPYGYTF. CDR3 DNA sequence: TGTGCCAGCAGCCCGTTTCGGACAGGTCCTTATGGCTACACCTTC. Variable domain in full (rest from reference TRBV7-9 and TRBJ1-2): DTGVSQNPRHKITKRGQNVTFRCDPISEHNRLYWYRQTLGQGPEFLTYFQNEAQLEKSRLLSDRFSAERPKGSFSTLEIQRTEQGDSAMYLCASSPFRTGPYGYTFGSGTRLTVV.

The J gene is TRBJ2-3, the V gene TRBV5-1; 9 bases match TRBD2. The CDR3 has 19 amino acids. Germline CDR1 is SGHRS and CDR2 is YFSETQ. V gave up 0 bases and J gave up 2 bases; unmatched junction bases: 13. The CDR3, as DNA: TGCGCCAGCAGCTTGGGGCGTCTCACCGCGGGGGGGCCCACAGATACGCAGTATTTT. Amino acid sequence: CASSLGRLTAGGPTDTQYF.